This TCR beta chain derives from a study of sequential checkpoint blockade in melanoma. Regarding the study as a whole: Response in arm A was associated with pretreatment TIL clonality.

In this sample, this clone is medium-sized. Antigen: not known. Generated by immunoSEQ multiplex PCR, the TCRdb table keeps only in-frame clones and is missing some. The table records nearly 2,500 clones, 20% to 25% of them present only once. Treatment here: randomized to nivolumab then ipilimumab (arm A) or the reverse (arm B). V shed 3 bases and J 3 bases; nucleotides not matched to a gene: 6. The V gene's germline CDR1 is SGHNT and CDR2 YENEEA. CDR3 size: 15 residues. The sample was tumor tissue (inferred from file names), taken from a patient given nivolumab and ipilimumab in sequence. V is TRBV11-3 and J is TRBJ2-5; 8 positions match TRBD1. The clonotype comes from a human donor with melanoma. The CDR3 DNA is TGTGCCAGCAGCTTTAGCCGGGACAGGAAAGAGACCCAGTACTTC. This gives the protein CASSFSRDRKETQYF.